This T cell receptor beta chain was recorded in a study of shared clonotypes between healthy human individuals. Study-level findings and limits: Among donors, sharing of clonotypes was expected to be affected by sequencing depth.

Authors' methods: ImmunoSEQ yielded junction-only sequences lacking quality scores, so filtering differed. Here immunoSEQ multiplex PCR was the method, and the copy in TCRdb shows in-frame clones only, minus some. The D gene and trimming were derived from the DNA, and the V and J assignments and clone size from that table. The sample carries some 580,000 clones, about 97% recorded once. The length of the CDR3 is 15 residues. Germline V gene lookup returns CDR1 SNHLY and CDR2 FYNNEI. After removal of 7 bases from V and 3 bases from J, the junction contained 6 bases not matched to a gene. This clone was seen once. What it recognizes is unknown.

The specimen sequenced was naive CD4+ T cells sorted from blood. Subset of the sample: CD45RA+ positively selected. The TCR was taken from a woman in her 30s in good health. V and J are TRBV2 and TRBJ2-2, with 9 bases aligning to TRBD2. The CDR3 is CASTETSGYTGELFF. The DNA for the CDR3 is TGTGCCAGCACCGAGACTAGCGGATACACCGGGGAGCTGTTTTTT.